These 3 T cell receptor beta chains originate from one sample sequenced in a study of technical replicates of blood from a handful of donors. Sequencing used immunoSEQ multiplex PCR; TCRdb keeps in-frame clones, though not all of them. The repertoire holds some 87,000 clones, with 96% as singletons. Sequencing used T cells isolated from PBMCs. Receptors originate from a human donor in good health.

A single count supports this clone. The CDR3 sequence: CASNVRVSEAFF. In DNA form, the CDR3 reads TGTGCCAGCAACGTCAGGGTCTCTGAAGCTTTCTTT. The chain is built from TRBV2 and TRBJ1-1; a possible D gene is TRBD1 (5 bases). This CDR3 is 12 amino acids long. The germline gives CDR1 SNHLY, CDR2 FYNNEI. V shed 7 bases and J shed 6 bases, with 12 bases lying between them.

This chain joins TRBV30 and TRBJ1-1; possible D gene TRBD1, 5 bases. The CDR3 contains 13 residues. The germline CDR1 and CDR2 sequences are GTSNPN and SVGIG (reference sequence). V was trimmed by 4 bases and J by 3 bases, leaving 12 bases between them. For the CDR3, the DNA is TGTGCCTGGAATCCAGGCAGGGACACTGAAGCTTTCTTT. Translating it yields CAWNPGRDTEAFF.

The V gene is TRBV6-1, the J gene TRBJ2-2; D is unresolved. The CDR3 loop spans 13 amino acids. V was pared by 7 bases and J by 4 bases, with 10 bases between. From germline, CDR1 is MNHNS and CDR2 SASEGT. Here the CDR3 reads CASKLFITGELFF. CDR3 nucleotide sequence: TGTGCCAGCAAACTCTTTATCACCGGGGAGCTGTTTTTT.